Listed below are T cell receptor beta chains from one sample, sequenced in a study of blood T cell repertoires in COVID-19. Using immunoSEQ multiplex PCR, the repertoire was profiled, and TCRdb retains in-frame clones only, with some absent. In the table there are roughly 76,000 clones, 80% to 85% of which are singletons. The specimen sequenced was peripheral blood. These TCRs come from a woman aged 65 to 85 with acute or convalescent COVID-19. Both conserved end residues are trimmed from each CDR3. Clone size is stated in some rows and not others, as once, few, many or a class when expanded.

v_call clone_size cdr3_aa
TRBV19 - ASSPMTGPYGYT
TRBV12-3/TRBV12-4 - ASSNQETQY
TRBV30 - AWSSGMGSPLH
TRBV2 once ASSVIPLAGDEQF
TRBV5-4 - ASSPGGGSGETQY
TRBV14 - ASSLRHRVILDTQY
TRBV30 - AWSLGRGWYSNQPQH
TRBV11-3 - ASSLGGQGGETQY
TRBV2 - ASTFMGLAKNIQY
TRBV7-9 - ASSIGQGGYEQY
TRBV10-3 - AISELNAGQGGNSPLH
TRBV27 - ASSRKDRGYGYT
TRBV24-1 - ATSERGEAQH
TRBV12-3/TRBV12-4 - ASSLAGGGGYT
TRBV6-5 few ASSRGLADNEQF
TRBV6-5 once ASSSGRGVSYEQY
TRBV5-4 - ASSLGRQGALGNIQY
TRBV25-1 - ASSDDRATGYT